A single sample is the source of the 27 T cell receptor beta chains below, sequenced in a study of blood T cell repertoires in COVID-19 (dated by TCRdb to the early 2020s). Libraries were made using the immunoSEQ multiplex PCR assay. TCRdb limited this immuneACCESS table to in-frame rearrangements with V and J called. A share of clones is missing; checked studies link under half to unresolved V genes, and the rest is unexplained. For this sample there are under 350,000 clones; over 75% appear just once. Approximately 7.5% of the sample belongs to the ten largest clones. The sample comprised peripheral blood. The receptors here all came from a human donor in a cohort sampled during active COVID-19.

This clone was observed a few times. The J gene is TRBJ2-1, the V gene TRBV25-1; 10 positions match TRBD2. There are 15 residues in the CDR3. The V and J ends lost 3 bases and 6 bases, in that order; junction bases with no gene match: 5. Germline V gene data show CDR1 as MGHDK and CDR2 as SYGVNS. The CDR3 nucleotides are TGTGCCAGCAGTGAGACAGCGGGGGGGTTCAATGAGCAGTTCTTC. It is translated as CASSETAGGFNEQFF.

This clone came up once. This chain uses TRBV14 with TRBJ2-7; no clear D. Germline CDR1 reads SGHDN; CDR2 reads FVKESK. The CDR3 sequence is 15 residues long. V dropped 3 bases and J dropped 1 base, with 13 bases sitting between them. DNA for the CDR3: TGTGCCAGCAGCCAGAGCCTCAAACCTTCCTACGAGCAGTACTTC. Translating it yields CASSQSLKPSYEQYF. Full variable domain (remainder filled in from reference TRBV14 and TRBJ2-7): EAGVTQFPSHSVIEKGQTVTLRCDPISGHDNLYWYRRVMGKEIKFLLHFVKESKQDESGMPNNRFLAERTGGTYSTLKVQPAELEDSGVYFCASSQSLKPSYEQYFGPGTRLTVT.

The table lists this clone with a few counts. The V call is TRBV7-9, the J call TRBJ1-5; no definite D call. Trimming removed 7 bases at V and 3 bases at J, with 7 bases between. The CDR3 runs to 12 residues. The V gene's germline CDR1 is SEHNR and CDR2 FQNEAQ (reference sequence). CDR3 nucleotides: TGTGCCAGCAACATTCTCAATCAGCCCCAGCATTTT. Its translation: CASNILNQPQHF. The full variable domain, completed using reference TRBV7-9 and TRBJ1-5, is DTGVSQNPRHKITKRGQNVTFRCDPISEHNRLYWYRQTLGQGPEFLTYFQNEAQLEKSRLLSDRFSAERPKGSFSTLEIQRTEQGDSAMYLCASNILNQPQHFGDGTRLSIL.

The chain has TRBV9 and TRBJ2-2; 7 nucleotides agree with TRBD2. V lost 1 base to trimming and J lost 7 bases; unmatched junction nucleotides: 4. The CDR3 has 14 amino acids. Per the germline V gene, CDR1 is SGDLS and CDR2 is YYNGEE. The CDR3 sequence: CASSVIAGHGELFF. The CDR3, as DNA: TGTGCCAGCAGCGTAATAGCGGGTCACGGGGAGCTGTTTTTT.

This chain links TRBV13 with TRBJ2-7; 9 nucleotides align to TRBD2. The CDR3 is made up of 14 amino acids. Germline V gives CDR1 PRHDT, CDR2 FYEKMQ (reference sequence). The J segment lost 5 bases and the V segment lost 5 bases, leaving 7 bases of the junction unmatched. Here the CDR3 DNA reads TGTGCCAGCAGCCCTCTAGCGGGGAAGAACGAGCAGTACTTC. It specifies CASSPLAGKNEQYF.

This rearrangement joins TRBV6-4 to TRBJ2-3; the match to TRBD1 covers 9 bases. The CDR3 runs to 16 residues. With V trimmed by 4 bases and J by 2 bases, 7 bases remained unmatched. Germline V CDR1 and CDR2: MRHNA, SNTAGT. CDR3 amino acids: CASSALTGGDTDTQYF. The CDR3 DNA reads as TGTGCCAGCAGTGCTCTGACAGGGGGGGACACAGATACGCAGTATTTT.

The CDR3 region has the DNA TGTGCCAGCAGCTTAACGGCAGGGAGGGCTGAAGCTTTCTTT. It codes for CASSLTAGRAEAFF. This chain uses TRBV7-3 with TRBJ1-1; the D gene is possibly TRBD1 (5 bases). CDR3 length: 14 amino acids. Trimming shortened V by 0 bases and J by 6 bases, and 11 bases separated the two germline ends. The germline gives CDR1 SGHTA, CDR2 FQGTGA.

This chain connects TRBV9 to TRBJ2-1; tentative D call: TRBD2 (7 bases). V was shortened by 0 bases and J by 0 bases, with 13 bases between the two germline ends. The germline V gene has CDR1 SGDLS and CDR2 YYNGEE. This CDR3 comprises 17 residues. This chain's CDR3 is CASSVAGGRSSYNEQFF. CDR3 bases: TGTGCCAGCAGCGTAGCGGGGGGCCGGAGCTCCTACAATGAGCAGTTCTTC. The complete variable domain, with remaining parts taken from reference TRBV9 and TRBJ2-1, reads DSGVTQTPKHLITATGQRVTLRCSPRSGDLSVYWYQQSLDQGLQFLIQYYNGEERAKGNILERFSAQQFPDLHSELNLSSLELGDSALYFCASSVAGGRSSYNEQFFGPGTRLTVL.

V gene TRBV6-5 combines with J gene TRBJ1-2; 9 bases are a match to TRBD1. This CDR3 comprises 14 residues. Germline V gives CDR1 MNHEY, CDR2 SVGAGI. The V gene end was trimmed by 5 bases and the J gene end by 6 bases; junction bases not matched to a gene: 7. The CDR3 protein is CASSLSRTGDGYTF. The CDR3, as DNA: TGTGCCAGCAGTCTATCTCGGACAGGGGATGGCTACACCTTC.

This clone was recorded once. The chain links TRBV24-1 to TRBJ1-3; TRBD1 aligns across 7 bases. The CDR3 length is 13 residues. Germline V gives CDR1 KGHDR, CDR2 SFDVKD. Germline trimming cut 9 bases from V and 4 bases from J; bases unmatched to any gene: 5. DNA of the CDR3: TGTGCCACCCGAGGACAGGAGGGAAACACCATATATTTT. As protein: CATRGQEGNTIYF.

The chain employs TRBV19 and TRBJ2-1; 9 nucleotides agree with TRBD1. Germline V gene sequence: CDR1 LNHDA, CDR2 SQIVND (reference sequence). V was clipped by 4 bases and J by 9 bases; unmatched bases: 7. The CDR3 loop spans 14 amino acids. CDR3: CASSRRTGESEQFF. The DNA of the CDR3 is TGTGCCAGTAGTAGACGGACAGGGGAAAGTGAGCAGTTCTTC.

The rearrangement uses TRBV7-3 and TRBJ1-1; TRBD1 matches at 11 bases. Germline CDR1 and CDR2: SGHTA and FQGTGA. The J segment lost 0 bases and the V segment lost 0 bases, leaving 3 bases of the junction unmatched. The CDR3 length is 17 residues. CDR3 sequence: CASSLTGQGAMNTEAFF. The CDR3 nucleotides are TGTGCCAGCAGCTTAACAGGACAGGGGGCCATGAACACTGAAGCTTTCTTT.

This clone was observed a handful of times. This sequence joins TRBV29-1 and TRBJ1-1; maybe TRBD1 (6 bases). From germline, CDR1 is SQVTM and CDR2 ANQGSEA. V was shortened by 4 bases and J by 8 bases, with 32 bases between the two germline ends. The CDR3 has 18 residues. The CDR3 DNA sequence: TGCAGCGTTGTGGGAGCGCCCGGGACACCGACCTATTCCTCCGAAGCTTTCTTT. It is translated as CSVVGAPGTPTYSSEAFF.

The V and J genes are TRBV29-1 and TRBJ1-1; a weak D match, TRBD1 (6 bases). V dropped 4 bases and J dropped 6 bases, with 9 bases sitting between them. The germline V gene has CDR1 SQVTM and CDR2 ANQGSEA. CDR3 length equals 11 residues. The CDR3 nucleotides read TGCAGCGTTGCAGACAGGCCTGAAGCTTTCTTT. This codes for CSVADRPEAFF.

This clone came up a few times. The chain has TRBV5-1 and TRBJ2-5; possible D gene TRBD1, 6 bases. The germline V and J ends were trimmed by 3 bases and 5 bases, with 17 bases remaining between them. The CDR3 has 15 amino acids. Germline loops: CDR1 SGHRS, CDR2 YFSETQ. The CDR3 nucleotides read TGCGCCAGCAGCTCCCGGCAGGGGATTTATGAGACCCAGTACTTC. Translated: CASSSRQGIYETQYF.

This clone was recorded only once. The chain carries TRBV5-1 and TRBJ2-1, with 13 bases matching TRBD2. The CDR3 has 14 amino acids. V gave up 8 bases and J gave up 5 bases; unmatched junction bases: 4. CDR1 is SGHRS and CDR2 is YFSETQ in the germline V gene. CDR3 sequence reads: CASQTSGGHNEQFF. In DNA form, the CDR3 reads TGCGCCAGTCAGACTAGCGGGGGGCACAATGAGCAGTTCTTC.

In this sample, this clone turned up a few times. V is TRBV19 and J is TRBJ2-1; D may be TRBD2 (5 bases). The germline V gene has CDR1 LNHDA and CDR2 SQIVND (reference sequence). The CDR3 totals 14 residues. V lost 5 bases to trimming and J lost 0 bases, with 8 bases between them. CDR3 loop: CASSWESSYNEQFF. The DNA for the CDR3 is TGTGCCAGTAGTTGGGAGAGCTCCTACAATGAGCAGTTCTTC.

The chain links TRBV27 to TRBJ1-2, with 9 bases that match TRBD1. The length of the CDR3 is 17 residues. Germline V gives CDR1 MNHEY, CDR2 SMNVEV (reference sequence). The V and J ends lost 1 base and 4 bases, in that order; junction bases with no gene match: 10. In DNA, the CDR3 is TGTGCCAGCAGTTTATTGGCCAGACAGGGGGGGCCCTATGGCTACACCTTC. Amino acids: CASSLLARQGGPYGYTF.

The V gene is TRBV27, the J gene TRBJ1-5, with D maybe TRBD1 (5 bases). There are 14 residues in the CDR3. Germline CDR1 is MNHEY and CDR2 is SMNVEV (reference sequence). The ends were cut back, 6 bases at V and 3 bases at J, with 12 bases in the middle. The CDR3 sequence: CASRAGTDNQPQHF. CDR3 coding DNA: TGTGCCAGCAGGGCCGGGACTGACAATCAGCCCCAGCATTTT.

This clone was observed a handful of times. The chain links TRBV29-1 to TRBJ1-2; D gene unclear. Germline V gene sequence: CDR1 SQVTM, CDR2 ANQGSEA. V was shortened by 6 bases and J by 0 bases, with 8 bases between the two germline ends. There are 12 residues in the CDR3. CDR3 sequence reads: CSVRITNYGYTF. CDR3 nucleotides: TGCAGCGTCCGTATAACTAACTATGGCTACACCTTC.

This clone appeared a single time. The genes are TRBV2 and TRBJ2-1; tentative D call: TRBD1 (6 bases). V shed 4 bases and J shed 7 bases, with 11 bases lying between them. Looked up from germline, CDR1 is SNHLY and CDR2 is FYNNEI. CDR3 length: 13 residues. Here the CDR3 DNA reads TGTGCCAGCAGTGGGACCGGACAGAATGAGCAGTTCTTC. Encoded protein: CASSGTGQNEQFF.

V and J are TRBV19 and TRBJ1-1; D gene uncertain. This CDR3 region has 16 residues. Looked up from germline, CDR1 is LNHDA and CDR2 is SQIVND (reference sequence). Trimming pared 5 bases from V and 1 base from J, leaving 17 bases between. CDR3 sequence: CASSLVKQSGNTEAFF. Written as DNA, the CDR3 is TGTGCCAGTAGTCTGGTAAAGCAGTCAGGGAACACTGAAGCTTTCTTT.

CDR3 nucleotides: TGCGCCAGCAGCTTGGTCAGGGAGACCCAGTACTTC. Amino acid sequence: CASSLVRETQYF. The chain joins TRBV5-1 to TRBJ2-5; D not certain. The CDR3 has 12 amino acids. From germline, CDR1 is SGHRS and CDR2 YFSETQ. V was clipped by 0 bases and J by 5 bases, with 5 bases between them.

The V gene is TRBV6-5, the J gene TRBJ2-1; no clear D gene. The ends were cut back, 5 bases at V and 8 bases at J, with 10 bases in the middle. The CDR3 extends over 12 amino acids. The V gene's germline CDR1 is MNHEY and CDR2 SVGAGI. The CDR3 DNA is TGTGCCAGCAGTAACCTAGTCTATGAGCAGTTCTTC. This gives the protein CASSNLVYEQFF.

The genes are TRBV14 and TRBJ2-7, with D uncertain. Germline V gene data show CDR1 as SGHDN and CDR2 as FVKESK. Trimming shortened V by 1 base and J by 5 bases, and 3 bases separated the two germline ends. This CDR3 spans 11 amino acids. CDR3 loop: CASSQGDEQYF. CDR3 bases: TGTGCCAGCAGCCAAGGAGACGAGCAGTACTTC.

The chain couples TRBV7-6 to TRBJ2-7; 8 positions match TRBD1. CDR3 length equals 15 residues. Germline V CDR1 and CDR2: SGHVS, FNYEAQ. V trimming: 5 bases; J trimming: 3 bases; junction bases outside the gene matches: 9. The CDR3 coding sequence is TGTGCCAGCAGCCGGACCGGGACAGGAGACTACGAGCAGTACTTC. This encodes CASSRTGTGDYEQYF.

This clone is termed hyperexpanded (1% or more). The chain couples TRBV2 to TRBJ1-1, with D tentatively TRBD1 (5 bases). Trimming took off 4 bases at V and 0 bases at J, with 18 bases between the two ends. The CDR3 length is 17 residues. CDR1 is SNHLY, CDR2 FYNNEI, per germline. The DNA of the CDR3 is TGTGCCAGCAGTGGATTAAGGGGTGTCAGCATGAACACTGAAGCTTTCTTT. Protein product: CASSGLRGVSMNTEAFF.